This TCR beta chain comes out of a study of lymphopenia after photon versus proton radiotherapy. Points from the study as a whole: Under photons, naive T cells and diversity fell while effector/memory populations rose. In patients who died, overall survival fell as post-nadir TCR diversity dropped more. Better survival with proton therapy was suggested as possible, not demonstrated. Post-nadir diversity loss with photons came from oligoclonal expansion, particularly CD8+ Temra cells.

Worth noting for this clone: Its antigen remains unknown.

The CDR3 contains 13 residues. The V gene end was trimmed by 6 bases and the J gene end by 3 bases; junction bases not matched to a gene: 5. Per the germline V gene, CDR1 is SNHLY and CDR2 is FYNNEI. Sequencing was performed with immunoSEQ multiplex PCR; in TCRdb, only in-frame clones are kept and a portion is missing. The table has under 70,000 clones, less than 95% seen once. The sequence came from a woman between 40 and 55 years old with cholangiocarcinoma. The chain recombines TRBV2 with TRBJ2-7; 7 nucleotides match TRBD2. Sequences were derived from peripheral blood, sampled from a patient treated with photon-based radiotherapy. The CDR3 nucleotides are TGTGCCAGCAGGCGGGAGTCGGGCTACGAGCAGTACTTC. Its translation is CASRRESGYEQYF.